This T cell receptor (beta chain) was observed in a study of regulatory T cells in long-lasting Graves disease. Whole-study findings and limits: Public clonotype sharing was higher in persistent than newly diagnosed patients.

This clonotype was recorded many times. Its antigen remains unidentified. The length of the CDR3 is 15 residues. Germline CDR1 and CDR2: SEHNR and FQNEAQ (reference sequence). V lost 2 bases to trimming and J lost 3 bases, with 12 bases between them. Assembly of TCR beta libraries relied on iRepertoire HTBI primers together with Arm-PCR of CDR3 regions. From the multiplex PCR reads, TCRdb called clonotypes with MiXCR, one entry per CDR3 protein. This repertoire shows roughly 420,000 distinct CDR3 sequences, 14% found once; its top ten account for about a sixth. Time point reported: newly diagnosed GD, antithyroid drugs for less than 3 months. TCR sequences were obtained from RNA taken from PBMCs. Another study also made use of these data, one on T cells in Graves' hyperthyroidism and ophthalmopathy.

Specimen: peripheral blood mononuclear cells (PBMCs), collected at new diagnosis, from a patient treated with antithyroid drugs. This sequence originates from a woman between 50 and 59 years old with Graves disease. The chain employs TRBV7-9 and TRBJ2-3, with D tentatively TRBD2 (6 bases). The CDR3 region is CASSLPGVGTDTQYF. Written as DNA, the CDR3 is TGTGCCAGCAGCTTACCGGGAGTTGGTACAGATACGCAGTATTTT.